The 31 T cell receptor beta chains presented below share a single source sample, sequenced in a study of T cells in Graves' hyperthyroidism and ophthalmopathy. The investigators amplified TCR beta CDR3 regions from RNA transcripts. Researchers ran a first-round RT-PCR on the TCR CDR3 using the HTBI primer set. TCRdb called the multiplex PCR reads again in MiXCR, with one record for every CDR3 protein. The top ten clones hold 7.5% to 9.5% of a sample with around 800,000 distinct CDR3 sequences, approximately 40% of them seen once. Sequences were obtained from blood. The source is a man aged 18 to 29 with Graves' hyperthyroidism.

V gene TRBV20-1 combines with J gene TRBJ2-7, with TRBD1 matching 7 bases. Germline V gene sequence: CDR1 DFQATT, CDR2 SNEGSKA (reference sequence). This CDR3 region has 13 residues. Trimming took 5 bases from V and 5 from J; bases not matched to a gene: 9. CDR3 residues: CSAPPPGTDEQYF. The CDR3 coding sequence is TGCAGTGCTCCTCCCCCCGGGACAGACGAGCAGTACTTC.

This sequence joins TRBV14 and TRBJ2-7; D may be TRBD2 (6 bases). CDR3 length: 13 residues. Between the trimmed V and J ends, which lost 3 bases and 5 bases, there was a span of 11 bases. Germline V gives CDR1 SGHDN, CDR2 FVKESK. CDR3 nucleotide sequence: TGTGCCAGCAGCCATCGGGGGAGAAACGAGCAGTACTTC. Its translation is CASSHRGRNEQYF.

V and J are TRBV7-8 and TRBJ1-5; the D is unclear. This CDR3 region has 13 residues. Germline V gene data show CDR1 as SGHVS and CDR2 as FQNEAQ. Between the trimmed V and J ends, which lost 3 bases and 6 bases, there was a span of 9 bases. This CDR3 is CASSFRILQPQHF. In nucleotides, the CDR3 is TGTGCCAGCAGCTTCCGTATCCTTCAGCCCCAGCATTTT.

The chain carries TRBV10-3 and TRBJ1-5; unclear D gene. The ends were cut back, 3 bases at V and 3 bases at J, with 9 bases in the middle. Germline values: CDR1 ENHRY, CDR2 SYGVKD. This CDR3 is 14 amino acids long. This chain's CDR3 is CAISDVGHNQPQHF. In DNA form, the CDR3 reads TGTGCCATCAGTGACGTCGGCCACAATCAGCCCCAGCATTTT.

This clonotype was picked up many times. V gene TRBV2 combines with J gene TRBJ2-2, with unresolved D. The length of the CDR3 is 14 residues. Germline V gene data show CDR1 as SNHLY and CDR2 as FYNNEI. V lost 4 bases to trimming and J lost 3 bases, with 9 bases between them. For the CDR3, the DNA is TGTGCCAGCAGTGCGACGGGTTACACCGGGGAGCTGTTTTTT. It specifies CASSATGYTGELFF.

A word on this clonotype: Just one base apart from a much larger clone, this may be a read error. The chain combines TRBV10-2 with TRBJ1-1, with 7 bases matching TRBD1. Germline V CDR1 and CDR2: WSHSY, SAAADI. The V gene end was trimmed by 3 bases and the J gene end by 8 bases; junction bases not matched to a gene: 3. The CDR3 runs to 12 residues. The CDR3 DNA sequence: TGCGCCAGCAGTGATCCGGGACAGGAAGCTTTCTTT. Encoded protein: CASSDPGQEAFF.

This clonotype was found many times. This CDR3 reads CATSPGTGQETQYF. CDR3 coding DNA: TGTGCCACCAGCCCCGGGACAGGGCAAGAGACCCAGTACTTC. The rearrangement links TRBV24-1 to TRBJ2-5; 9 positions agree with TRBD1. The CDR3 contains 14 residues. Unmatched junction bases numbered 4, after V lost 7 bases and J lost 2 bases. The germline V gene encodes CDR1 KGHDR and CDR2 SFDVKD.

Only one count was recorded for this clonotype. The V and J genes are TRBV4-2 and TRBJ2-7, with 8 bases that match TRBD2. With 0 bases clipped from V and 2 bases from J, the junction kept 3 bases outside the gene matches. The CDR3 spans 15 residues. Looked up from germline, CDR1 is LGHNA and CDR2 is YNFKEQ. CDR3 in amino acids: CASSQEQGLAYEQYF. CDR3 coding DNA: TGTGCCAGCAGCCAAGAACAGGGACTAGCCTACGAGCAGTACTTC.

This clonotype has a handful of counts. This chain links TRBV7-9 with TRBJ2-6; 7 bases are a match to TRBD1. V lost 5 bases, J lost 0 bases, and 7 bases stayed unmatched. Germline V gives CDR1 SEHNR, CDR2 FQNEAQ (reference sequence). The CDR3 runs to 17 residues. CDR3 in DNA: TGTGCCAGCAGCGGACAGGTTTCCACCTCTGGGGCCAACGTCCTGACTTTC. Its translation: CASSGQVSTSGANVLTF.

V gene TRBV15 combines with J gene TRBJ1-2, with a weak D call TRBD1 (6 bases). V lost 3 bases, J lost 5 bases, and 19 bases lay in between. CDR3 length: 16 residues. CDR1 LNHNV and CDR2 YYDKDF come from the germline V gene (reference sequence). Written as DNA, the CDR3 is TGTGCCACCAGCAGTTTGGGACATACCAACGCTTATGGCTACACCTTC. Residues: CATSSLGHTNAYGYTF.

This clonotype showed up just a few times. This chain joins TRBV10-2 and TRBJ1-5, with 8 bases aligning to TRBD1. With 9 bases clipped from V and 0 bases from J, the junction kept 4 bases outside the gene matches. CDR1 WSHSY and CDR2 SAAADI come from the germline V gene. This CDR3 comprises 14 residues. CDR3 nucleotide sequence: TGCGCCAGTCTGACAGGGGATAGCAATCAGCCCCAGCATTTT. Protein product: CASLTGDSNQPQHF.

The J gene is TRBJ1-2, the V gene TRBV19; 7 bases are shared with TRBD1. Per germline, CDR1 LNHDA and CDR2 SQIVND (reference sequence). This CDR3 has 15 residues. Germline trimming cut 8 bases from V and 3 bases from J; bases unmatched to any gene: 12. CDR3 sequence (DNA): TGTGCCAGTGCAACAGGGAGGGGGCACCACTATGGCTACACCTTC. Translation: CASATGRGHHYGYTF. Looking up the rest from reference TRBV19 and TRBJ1-2 gives the full variable domain: DGGITQSPKYLFRKEGQNVTLSCEQNLNHDAMYWYRQDPGQGLRLIYYSQIVNDFQKGDIAEGYSVSREKKESFPLTVTSAQKNPTAFYLCASATGRGHHYGYTFGSGTRLTVV.

This clonotype came up a few times. The genes are TRBV9 and TRBJ1-1; 9 bases align to TRBD1. The J segment lost 0 bases and the V segment lost 0 bases, leaving 6 bases of the junction unmatched. Germline V gene data show CDR1 as SGDLS and CDR2 as YYNGEE. CDR3 length: 17 amino acids. CDR3 DNA: TGTGCCAGCAGCGTAGGGGACAGGGTGGGTGTGAACACTGAAGCTTTCTTT. Protein: CASSVGDRVGVNTEAFF. The complete variable domain, with remaining parts taken from reference TRBV9 and TRBJ1-1, reads DSGVTQTPKHLITATGQRVTLRCSPRSGDLSVYWYQQSLDQGLQFLIQYYNGEERAKGNILERFSAQQFPDLHSELNLSSLELGDSALYFCASSVGDRVGVNTEAFFGQGTRLTVV.

The chain joins TRBV12-3 or TRBV12-4 to TRBJ1-3; D is unclear. The CDR3 length is 15 residues. V was cut by 0 bases and J by 4 bases, with 10 bases left in between. The CDR3 DNA reads as TGTGCCAGCAGTTTAGCGCCCAACGGGGGAAACACCATATATTTT. Residues: CASSLAPNGGNTIYF.

This clonotype has a count of ten or more. The rearrangement uses TRBV9 and TRBJ1-6, with 8 bases that match TRBD1. The V segment lost 3 bases and the J segment 7 bases; nucleotides outside the gene matches: 9. The CDR3 spans 16 residues. The germline V gene encodes CDR1 SGDLS and CDR2 YYNGEE. The CDR3 DNA follows: TGTGCCAGCAGCGGAGGGACAGGCATGGGGAATTCACCCCTCCACTTT. It translates to CASSGGTGMGNSPLHF.

The DNA of the CDR3 is TGCGCCAGCGGGGAGACGGGACAGGGGGCCCGCGAGCAGTACTTC. Translating it yields CASGETGQGAREQYF. The chain joins TRBV5-1 to TRBJ2-7; 12 nucleotides match TRBD1. The junction had 11 bases not matched to a gene; V was cut back by 7 bases and J by 6 bases. Germline V gene data show CDR1 as SGHRS and CDR2 as YFSETQ. This CDR3 has 15 amino acids. The full variable domain, completed using reference TRBV5-1 and TRBJ2-7, is KAGVTQTPRYLIKTRGQQVTLSCSPISGHRSVSWYQQTPGQGLQFLFEYFSETQRNKGNFPGRFSGRQFSNSRSEMNVSTLELGDSALYLCASGETGQGAREQYFGPGTRLTVT.

This clonotype was seen a handful of times. The chain has TRBV5-1 and TRBJ1-2; TRBD1 agrees at 7 bases. V dropped 3 bases and J dropped 8; count of bases not matched to a gene: 7. The CDR3 sequence is 13 residues long. Germline V gene lookup returns CDR1 SGHRS and CDR2 YFSETQ. The CDR3 bases are TGCGCCAGCAGCTCGAGACAGGGTGAGGGCTACACCTTC. Protein: CASSSRQGEGYTF.

The chain uses TRBV19 and TRBJ1-1, with a tentative D call TRBD1 (5 bases). V was trimmed by 7 bases and J by 8 bases, leaving 17 bases between them. Germline V CDR1 and CDR2: LNHDA, SQIVND (reference sequence). This CDR3 region has 13 residues. Written as DNA, the CDR3 is TGTGCCAGTACACCCTGGGGGGGTAAGGAAGCTTTCTTT. It codes for CASTPWGGKEAFF.

For this clonotype: A much larger clone is a single base away; this may be a read error. The gene calls are TRBV29-1 and TRBJ2-5; D gene uncertain. The V end was cut by 7 bases, the J end by 0 bases, with 15 bases between. Germline CDR1 reads SQVTM; CDR2 reads ANQGSEA. This CDR3 spans 14 amino acids. CDR3 sequence reads: CSAELQTYQETQYF. The DNA of the CDR3 is TGCAGCGCTGAGTTACAAACGTACCAAGAGACCCAGTACTTC.

This clonotype was counted many times. V gene TRBV29-1 combines with J gene TRBJ2-5; the match to TRBD1 covers 9 bases. The V and J ends lost 0 bases and 5 bases, in that order; junction bases with no gene match: 7. CDR3 size: 15 residues. Germline CDR1 SQVTM, CDR2 ANQGSEA. The CDR3 region is CSVEDLGQGTETQYF. Written as DNA, the CDR3 is TGCAGCGTTGAAGATCTGGGACAGGGAACGGAGACCCAGTACTTC. The variable domain in full, with the rest retrieved from reference TRBV29-1 and TRBJ2-5, is SAVISQKPSRDICQRGTSLTIQCQVDSQVTMMFWYRQQPGQSLTLIATANQGSEATYESGFVIDKFPISRPNLTFSTLTVSNMSPEDSSIYLCSVEDLGQGTETQYFGPGTRLLVL.

This clonotype occurred many times. The CDR3 nucleotides read TGTGCCAGCAGCGCCGCCCGGACAGCTTACGGGGAGCTGTTTTTT. It translates to CASSAARTAYGELFF. The chain employs TRBV7-9 and TRBJ2-2; maybe TRBD1 (6 bases). There are 15 residues in the CDR3. Germline lookup yields CDR1 SEHNR and CDR2 FQNEAQ (reference sequence). Trimming shortened V by 5 bases and J by 7 bases, and 17 bases separated the two germline ends.

This clonotype was seen only a few times. The rearrangement joins TRBV7-2 to TRBJ2-7; 7 nucleotides agree with TRBD1. The V gene's germline CDR1 is SGHTA and CDR2 FQGNSA. Trimming removed 5 bases from V and 6 bases from J; junction bases left unmatched: 10. The CDR3 is 14 amino acids. The CDR3, as DNA: TGTGCCAGCAGCCACACAGGGGATTCGGGCGAGCAGTACTTC. Translation gives CASSHTGDSGEQYF.

The table lists this clonotype with a count of one. The chain uses TRBV7-6 and TRBJ1-1, with a tentative D call TRBD1 (5 bases). CDR1 and CDR2 from the germline V gene are SGHVS and FNYEAQ. Trimming stripped 5 bases from V and 4 bases from J, with 14 bases between. The CDR3 contains 14 residues. CDR3 region: CASSPGGGITEAFF. The CDR3 DNA is TGTGCCAGCAGCCCCGGGGGGGGGATCACTGAAGCTTTCTTT.

This clonotype was picked up a small number of times. The J gene is TRBJ1-4, the V gene TRBV11-2; TRBD1 aligns across 8 bases. Germline values: CDR1 SGHAT, CDR2 FQNNGV. The V and J ends lost 3 bases and 7 bases, in that order; junction bases with no gene match: 4. The CDR3 spans 14 residues. CDR3 in amino acids: CASSLGQVSEKLFF. The CDR3 DNA reads TGTGCCAGCAGCTTGGGACAGGTTTCTGAAAAACTGTTTTTT.

The sample holds many counts of this clonotype. The rearrangement joins TRBV29-1 to TRBJ2-2; D could derive from TRBD1 or TRBD2 (6 bases each). Germline values: CDR1 SQVTM, CDR2 ANQGSEA. The V and J ends lost 4 bases and 7 bases respectively, with 10 bases between them. CDR3 length: 12 amino acids. The CDR3 region is CSVVRGGGELFF. The CDR3 DNA reads TGCAGCGTTGTCAGGGGAGGCGGGGAGCTGTTTTTT.

This clonotype was observed a few times. The chain recombines TRBV20-1 with TRBJ1-4; TRBD1 might be the D (6 bases). The CDR3 loop spans 15 amino acids. Germline lookup yields CDR1 DFQATT and CDR2 SNEGSKA (reference sequence). V lost 5 bases and J lost 0, with 13 bases in between. CDR3 sequence: CSAGKGGATNEKLFF. For the CDR3, the DNA is TGCAGTGCTGGCAAGGGGGGAGCAACTAATGAAAAACTGTTTTTT.

This rearrangement joins TRBV20-1 to TRBJ1-6; D unresolved. V lost 3 bases to trimming and J lost 0 bases, with 12 bases between them. CDR1 is DFQATT, CDR2 SNEGSKA, per germline (reference sequence). This CDR3 comprises 16 residues. The CDR3 sequence: CSASKGGSSYNSPLHF. The CDR3 DNA reads as TGCAGTGCTAGTAAAGGCGGCAGCTCCTATAATTCACCCCTCCACTTT.

J is TRBJ1-5 and V is TRBV6-2 or TRBV6-3; 9 bases align to TRBD1. The CDR3 has 15 amino acids. After removal of 6 bases from V and 6 bases from J, the junction contained 9 bases not matched to a gene. Germline CDR1 MNHEY, CDR2 SVGEGT. This CDR3 is CASRRTGDRGQPQHF. Written as DNA, the CDR3 is TGTGCCAGCAGGCGGACAGGGGATAGGGGTCAGCCCCAGCATTTT.

To note about this clonotype: A junction end diverges from the germline sequence, so it may reflect a read error. The genes are TRBV2 and TRBJ2-5; no clear D gene. The germline CDR1 and CDR2 sequences are SNHLY and FYNNEI. CDR3 length: 12 amino acids. The chain's CDR3 is CVSSLAGETQYF. The CDR3 DNA follows: TGTGTCAGCAGCTTAGCAGGAGAGACCCAGTACTTC.

This clonotype was detected ten times or more. For the CDR3, the DNA is TGTGCCATCAGTGAAGACAGGGTGCAAGAGACCCAGTACTTC. Its translation: CAISEDRVQETQYF. This chain links TRBV10-3 with TRBJ2-5; 7 positions agree with TRBD1. The CDR3 is made up of 14 amino acids. The germline gives CDR1 ENHRY, CDR2 SYGVKD. V was clipped by 3 bases and J by 2 bases; unmatched bases: 3.

This clonotype was found once. V is TRBV29-1 and J is TRBJ2-5; the match to TRBD2 covers 9 bases. There are 13 residues in the CDR3. CDR1 is SQVTM and CDR2 is ANQGSEA in the germline V gene. The CDR3 protein is CSASGGTQETQYF. As DNA, the CDR3 is TGCAGTGCAAGCGGGGGGACCCAAGAGACCCAGTACTTC.